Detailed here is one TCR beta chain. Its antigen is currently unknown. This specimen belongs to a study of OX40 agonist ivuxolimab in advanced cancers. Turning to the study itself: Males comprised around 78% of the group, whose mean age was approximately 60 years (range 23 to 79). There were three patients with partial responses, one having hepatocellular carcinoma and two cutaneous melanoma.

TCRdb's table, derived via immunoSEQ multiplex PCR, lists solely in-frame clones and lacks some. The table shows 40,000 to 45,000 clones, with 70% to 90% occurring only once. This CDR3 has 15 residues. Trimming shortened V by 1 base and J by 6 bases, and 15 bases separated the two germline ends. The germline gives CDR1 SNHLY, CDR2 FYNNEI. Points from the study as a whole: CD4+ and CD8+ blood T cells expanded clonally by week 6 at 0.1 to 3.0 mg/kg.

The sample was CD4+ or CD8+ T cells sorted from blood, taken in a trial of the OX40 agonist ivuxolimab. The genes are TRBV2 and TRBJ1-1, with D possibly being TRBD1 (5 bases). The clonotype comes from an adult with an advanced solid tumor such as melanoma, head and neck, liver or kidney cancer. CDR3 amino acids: CASSEVQGASPEAFF. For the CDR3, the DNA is TGTGCCAGCAGTGAAGTCCAAGGGGCGTCCCCTGAAGCTTTCTTT.